These 21 T cell receptor beta chains came from one sample sequenced in a study of technical replicates of blood from a handful of donors. TCRdb's table, derived via immunoSEQ multiplex PCR, lists solely in-frame clones and lacks some. The sample lists approximately 81,000 clones, 90% to 98% occurring once. The sample taken for sequencing was T cells isolated from PBMCs. These receptors all stem from a human donor in good health.

The chain has TRBV21-1 and TRBJ2-2; the D call of TRBD2 is as the table states it, not checked on the DNA. TRBV21-1 is assigned pseudogene status. CDR3 length equals 10 residues. The CDR3 region is CARPVGELFF. DNA for the CDR3: TGTGCCAGGCCGGTCGGGGAGCTGTTTTTT.

V is TRBV2 and J is TRBJ1-1; 7 bases are a match to TRBD1. Germline V gives CDR1 SNHLY, CDR2 FYNNEI. The CDR3 runs 10 residues. V trimming: 7 bases; J trimming: 10 bases; junction bases outside the gene matches: 3. The CDR3 protein is CASTGQAAFF. CDR3 DNA: TGTGCCAGCACAGGACAGGCAGCTTTCTTT.

This chain connects TRBV2 to TRBJ2-5; TRBD2 matches 12 bases. V was clipped by 6 bases and J by 4 bases; unmatched bases: 0. Germline V CDR1 and CDR2: SNHLY, FYNNEI. There are 13 residues in the CDR3. CDR3 region: CASRGLAGETQYF. The CDR3, as DNA: TGTGCCAGCAGGGGACTAGCGGGAGAGACCCAGTACTTC.

This chain connects TRBV28 to TRBJ1-1, with no clear D. The CDR3 is made up of 11 amino acids. Per the germline V gene, CDR1 is MDHEN and CDR2 is SYDVKM. V lost 6 bases and J 6 bases, leaving 8 bases between the germline ends. CDR3 loop: CASRLSAEAFF. In nucleotides, the CDR3 is TGTGCCAGCAGACTGAGCGCTGAAGCTTTCTTT.

This chain connects TRBV11-2 to TRBJ2-5; 16 positions agree with TRBD2. This CDR3 spans 18 amino acids. J lost 4 bases, V lost 3 bases, and 8 bases had no gene match. Germline-derived CDR1 and CDR2 are SGHAT and FQNNGV. The CDR3 is CASSLGLAGGPAIETQYF. DNA for the CDR3: TGTGCCAGCAGCTTGGGACTAGCGGGGGGGCCTGCTATAGAGACCCAGTACTTC.

V usage is TRBV7-9 and J usage is TRBJ1-6; D is ambiguous. This CDR3 has 18 amino acids. V shed 4 bases and J shed 10 bases, with 26 bases lying between them. The germline CDR1 and CDR2 sequences are SEHNR and FQNEAQ (reference sequence). CDR3 nucleotide sequence: TGTGCCAGCAGCTCCCCGGAACCCCCTAGGCTCCGGGAATCACCCCTCCACTTT. Its translation: CASSSPEPPRLRESPLHF.

The rearrangement joins TRBV7-8 to TRBJ1-2; D may be TRBD1 (6 bases). The CDR3 has 18 residues. The V end was cut by 0 bases, the J end by 2 bases, with 19 bases between. Germline loops: CDR1 SGHVS, CDR2 FQNEAQ. The CDR3 loop reads CASSLAPGTSVKNYGYTF. For the CDR3, the DNA is TGTGCCAGCAGCTTAGCCCCCGGGACATCGGTCAAGAACTATGGCTACACCTTC.

This rearrangement joins TRBV28 to TRBJ2-3; 7 bases align to TRBD1. The V and J ends lost 8 bases and 0 bases, in that order; junction bases with no gene match: 5. The germline CDR1 and CDR2 sequences are MDHEN and SYDVKM. The CDR3 contains 14 residues. CDR3: CASGRQGSTDTQYF. DNA for the CDR3: TGTGCCAGCGGCAGACAGGGTAGCACAGATACGCAGTATTTT.

The CDR3 DNA is TGTGCCAGCAGCCCCCCGCCGGTTCGGGACAGGGGGCTTGGAGGCTACACCTTC. Translating gives CASSPPPVRDRGLGGYTF. V and J are TRBV27 and TRBJ1-2, with 12 nucleotides matching TRBD1. The CDR3 has 18 amino acids. J lost 8 bases, V lost 6 bases, and 19 bases had no gene match. Germline CDR1 and CDR2: MNHEY and SMNVEV (reference sequence).

The V and J genes are TRBV7-9 and TRBJ1-6, with D possibly TRBD1 on 5 matching bases. The V gene lost 5 bases and the J gene lost 1 base, with 15 bases spanning the gap. This CDR3 comprises 17 residues. CDR1 and CDR2 from the germline V gene are SEHNR and FQNEAQ (reference sequence). The CDR3 spells CASSTGVLRSYNSPLHF. In DNA, the CDR3 is TGTGCCAGCAGCACGGGGGTGCTACGATCCTATAATTCACCCCTCCACTTT.

This chain joins TRBV11-3 and TRBJ2-2; D possibly corresponds to TRBD1 (6 bases). The germline V gene has CDR1 SGHNT and CDR2 YENEEA. V lost 5 bases, J lost 1 base, and 11 bases lay in between. The CDR3 spans 15 residues. CDR3 amino acids: CASSRLTGNTGELFF. CDR3 DNA sequence: TGTGCCAGCAGCCGACTGACAGGGAACACCGGGGAGCTGTTTTTT.

The chain carries TRBV4-1 and TRBJ1-2, with D hard to call. Trimming stripped 1 base from V and 3 bases from J, with 9 bases between. CDR3 length: 14 residues. CDR1 and CDR2 (germline): MGHRA, YSYEKL. CDR3 residues: CASSQGREDYGYTF. Here the CDR3 DNA reads TGCGCCAGCAGCCAAGGGAGGGAAGACTATGGCTACACCTTC.

This clone was counted once. The V and J genes are TRBV6-5 and TRBJ2-7; D is possibly TRBD2 (5 bases). V was cut by 6 bases and J by 3 bases, with 15 bases left in between. The CDR3 covers 14 residues. Germline values: CDR1 MNHEY, CDR2 SVGAGI. Written as DNA, the CDR3 is TGTGCCAGCAGGAGGGCGGGCACGCTCTACGAGCAGTACTTC. Its protein is CASRRAGTLYEQYF.

A single count supports this clone. The chain joins TRBV7-5 to TRBJ1-2; the DNA was not used to check the table's D call, TRBD1. TRBV7-5 is a pseudogene locus. The CDR3 extends over 16 amino acids. The CDR3 sequence: CVRSLNGTGINYGYTF. CDR3 nucleotide sequence: TGTGTCAGAAGCTTAAACGGGACAGGGATTAACTATGGCTACACCTTC.

CDR3 nucleotide sequence: TGCGCCAGCAGCCAACTGGGCAGAAACTATGGCTACACCTTC. Protein sequence: CASSQLGRNYGYTF. The chain has TRBV4-1 and TRBJ1-2; D unresolved. The CDR3 is made up of 14 amino acids. Germline loops: CDR1 MGHRA, CDR2 YSYEKL. Trimming took off 2 bases at V and 2 bases at J, with 9 bases between the two ends.

V and J are TRBV10-2 and TRBJ2-7; TRBD2 agrees at 8 bases. Germline V gene data show CDR1 as WSHSY and CDR2 as SAAADI. The CDR3 consists of 14 residues. Trimming took 4 bases from V and 2 from J; bases not matched to a gene: 4. This CDR3 reads CASSVAGGPYEQYF. CDR3 DNA sequence: TGCGCCAGCAGTGTGGCGGGGGGCCCCTACGAGCAGTACTTC.

The V call is TRBV5-1, the J call TRBJ1-1; TRBD1 agrees at 8 bases. The V gene end was trimmed by 5 bases and the J gene end by 3 bases; junction bases not matched to a gene: 12. CDR1 and CDR2 from the germline V gene are SGHRS and YFSETQ. The CDR3 extends over 16 amino acids. CDR3 region: CASRRAGGVGDTEAFF. The CDR3 DNA reads as TGCGCCAGCAGAAGGGCAGGGGGCGTCGGAGACACTGAAGCTTTCTTT.

The rearrangement joins TRBV10-2 to TRBJ2-1; 11 bases fit TRBD2. Per germline, CDR1 WSHSY and CDR2 SAAADI. CDR3 length: 15 amino acids. The V gene end was trimmed by 3 bases and the J gene end by 3 bases; junction bases not matched to a gene: 1. The CDR3 sequence: CASSDLAGGYNEQFF. CDR3 bases: TGCGCCAGCAGTGATCTAGCGGGAGGCTACAATGAGCAGTTCTTC.

The chain combines TRBV5-1 with TRBJ2-7; TRBD1 might be the D (5 bases). CDR3 length equals 14 residues. From germline, CDR1 is SGHRS and CDR2 YFSETQ. V gave up 4 bases and J gave up 2 bases, with 13 bases separating them. CDR3 DNA: TGCGCCAGCAGCCTGGCACAGGTCCCCTACGAGCAGTACTTC. Translated, it gives CASSLAQVPYEQYF.

The chain carries TRBV18 and TRBJ1-5; 8 bases map to TRBD1. The length of the CDR3 is 15 residues. From germline, CDR1 is KGHSH and CDR2 LQKENI. With 2 bases clipped from V and 7 bases from J, the junction kept 7 bases outside the gene matches. The CDR3 is CASSPDSGGRQPQHF. Here the CDR3 DNA reads TGTGCCAGCTCACCAGATTCAGGGGGCCGACAGCCCCAGCATTTT.

V and J are TRBV5-1 and TRBJ1-3; TRBD1 matches 7 bases. The CDR3 runs 17 residues. CDR1 is SGHRS, CDR2 YFSETQ, per germline. The trim removed 3 bases at V and 0 bases at J, leaving 9 bases unmatched. CDR3 sequence (DNA): TGCGCCAGCAGCTCCCCCCACAGGGGCCCCTCTGGAAACACCATATATTTT. Translation: CASSSPHRGPSGNTIYF.